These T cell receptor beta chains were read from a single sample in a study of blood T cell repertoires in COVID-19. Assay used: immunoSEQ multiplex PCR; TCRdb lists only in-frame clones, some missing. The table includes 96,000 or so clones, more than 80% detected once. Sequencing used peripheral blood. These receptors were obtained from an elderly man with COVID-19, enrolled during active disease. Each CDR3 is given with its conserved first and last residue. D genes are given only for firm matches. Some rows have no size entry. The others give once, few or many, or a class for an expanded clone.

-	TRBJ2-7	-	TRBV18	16	TGTGCCAGCTCACCTCGTACAGGAACAAACTCCTACGAGCAGTACTTC	CASSPRTGTNSYEQYF
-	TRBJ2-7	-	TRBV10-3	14	TGTGCCATCAGCAAGGGCAGGGAGGTCTCCGAGCAGTACTTC	CAISKGREVSEQYF
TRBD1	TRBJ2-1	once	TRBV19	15	TGTGCCAGTAGAGAGGACAGGGGGTATAGAGATGAGCAGTTCTTC	CASREDRGYRDEQFF
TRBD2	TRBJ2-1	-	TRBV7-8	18	TGTGCCAGCAGCTTAGCGTTTCGGGCTAGCGGGAGGGGGAATGAGCAGTTCTTC	CASSLAFRASGRGNEQFF
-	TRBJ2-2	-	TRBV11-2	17	TGTGCCAGCAGCTTAGATCGCCTAGTCACGGCGACGGGGGAGCTGTTTTTT	CASSLDRLVTATGELFF
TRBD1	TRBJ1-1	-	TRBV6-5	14	TGTGCCAGCAGAAGGGACAGGGGGGTCACTGAAGCTTTCTTT	CASRRDRGVTEAFF
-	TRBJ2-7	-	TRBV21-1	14	TGTGCCAGCAGCAAAAGAGTACGGGTCTACGAGCAGTACTTC	CASSKRVRVYEQYF
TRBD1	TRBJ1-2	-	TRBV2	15	TGTGCCAGCACCCTCCGGACAGGTGCTAACTATGGCTACACCTTC	CASTLRTGANYGYTF
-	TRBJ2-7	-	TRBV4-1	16	TGCGCCAGCAGCCAAGATTGGGTTAGCGGAACCTACGAGCAGTACTTC	CASSQDWVSGTYEQYF
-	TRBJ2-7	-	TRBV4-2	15	TGTGCCAGCAGCCAAGAGGTAGCGGCCTCCTACGAGCAGTACTTC	CASSQEVAASYEQYF
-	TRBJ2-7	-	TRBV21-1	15	TGTGCCAGCAGCAGGTCGGGACAGGATAACTACGAGCAGTACTTC	CASSRSGQDNYEQYF
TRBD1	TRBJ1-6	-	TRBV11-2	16	TGTGCCAGCAGCTTCGGCAGGGGGAGACGGAGTTCACCCCTCCACTTT	CASSFGRGRRSSPLHF
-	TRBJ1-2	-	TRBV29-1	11	TGCAGCGTTGCAGCGGGGGCCGGCTACACCTTC	CSVAAGAGYTF
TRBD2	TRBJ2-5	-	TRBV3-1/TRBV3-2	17	TGTGCCAGCAGCCAAGTTCTCGAGACTAGCGTCCAAGAGACCCAGTACTTC	CASSQVLETSVQETQYF
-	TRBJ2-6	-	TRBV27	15	TGTGCCAGCAAAGGACACTCCTCTGGGGCCAACGTCCTGACTTTC	CASKGHSSGANVLTF
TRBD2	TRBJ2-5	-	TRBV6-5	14	TGTGCCAGCAGGCCATCGGGAGGGTCGGAGACCCAGTACTTC	CASRPSGGSETQYF
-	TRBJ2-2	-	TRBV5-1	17	TGCGCCAGCAGCTTGGATATTCGCGGGTCGAACACCGGGGAGCTGTTTTTT	CASSLDIRGSNTGELFF
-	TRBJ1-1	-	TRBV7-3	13	TGTGCCAGCAGTAAAGACAAGAACACTGAAGCTTTCTTT	CASSKDKNTEAFF
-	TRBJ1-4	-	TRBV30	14	TGTGCCTGGAGCGCCGGCGGGGGGAATGAAAAACTGTTTTTT	CAWSAGGGNEKLFF
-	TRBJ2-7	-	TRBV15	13	TGTGCCACCAGCGCCAGACAGGTCGGCGAGCAGTACTTC	CATSARQVGEQYF
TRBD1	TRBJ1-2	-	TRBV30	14	TGTGCCTGGAGTGTACAGGGGCGCGGGGTCGGCTACACCTTC	CAWSVQGRGVGYTF
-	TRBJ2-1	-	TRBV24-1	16	TGTGCCACCAGTGATTCAACCCCGAGCTCCTACAATGAGCAGTTCTTC	CATSDSTPSSYNEQFF